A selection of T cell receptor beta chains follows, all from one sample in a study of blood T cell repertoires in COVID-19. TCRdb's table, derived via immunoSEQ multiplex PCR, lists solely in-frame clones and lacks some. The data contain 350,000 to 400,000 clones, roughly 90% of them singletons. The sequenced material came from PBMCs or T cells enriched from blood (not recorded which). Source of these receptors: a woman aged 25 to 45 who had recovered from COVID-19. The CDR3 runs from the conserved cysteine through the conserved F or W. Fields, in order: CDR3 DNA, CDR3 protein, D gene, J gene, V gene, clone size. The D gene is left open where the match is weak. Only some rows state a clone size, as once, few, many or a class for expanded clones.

TGTGCCAGCAGTTACAAAAGGGCAGGGTTGGGATACGAGCAGTACTTC CASSYKRAGLGYEQYF NA TRBJ2-7 TRBV6-2/TRBV6-3 few
TGCAGCACAAAGACAGGGACCACTGAAGCTTTCTTT CSTKTGTTEAFF TRBD1 TRBJ1-1 TRBV29-1 NA
TGTGCCAGCAGACTACGGTATGGCTACACCTTC CASRLRYGYTF NA TRBJ1-2 TRBV21-1 NA
TGTGCCAGCAGCCATGGACAGGAGGGGAGCTACACCTTC CASSHGQEGSYTF TRBD1 TRBJ1-2 TRBV7-8 NA
TGCGCCAGCAGCCCCGGTGGAGGGGATGGTGAAGCTTTCTTT CASSPGGGDGEAFF NA TRBJ1-1 TRBV5-1 NA
TGTGCCAGCAGCCAAGAAGCAGGGCGTGCTGAAGCTTTCTTT CASSQEAGRAEAFF NA TRBJ1-1 TRBV14 NA
TGCGCCAGCAGCTTGGCGGGATCCCAAGAGACCCAGTACTTC CASSLAGSQETQYF NA TRBJ2-5 TRBV5-1 NA
TGTGCCAGCAGTGCCCCTAGCGGGGCGTACAATGAGCAGTTCTTC CASSAPSGAYNEQFF TRBD2 TRBJ2-1 TRBV28 NA
TGTGCCAGCAGTGAAGTTGGAGGGGGCGCAACAGATACGCAGTATTTT CASSEVGGGATDTQYF NA TRBJ2-3 TRBV6-1 many
TGTGCCAGTAGCGGACTAGCGGGAGGAGCAGATACGCAGTATTTT CASSGLAGGADTQYF TRBD2 TRBJ2-3 TRBV19 NA
TGTGCCAGCAGCTCCGGACTAGCGGGCTACTACGAGCAGTACTTC CASSSGLAGYYEQYF TRBD2 TRBJ2-7 TRBV7-2 once
TGTGCCAGCAGTGAATCAGGGGGGCGGTACGAGCAGTACTTC CASSESGGRYEQYF NA TRBJ2-7 TRBV25-1 NA
TGTGCCTGGAGTGGGGCCGGAGGGACTGAAGCTTTCTTT CAWSGAGGTEAFF NA TRBJ1-1 TRBV30 NA
TGTGCCAGCAGTGAATCACTAGCGGGCTACGAGCAGTACTTC CASSESLAGYEQYF TRBD2 TRBJ2-7 TRBV2 NA
TGTGCCAGCAGCTCTACGCCGGAGACCCAGTACTTC CASSSTPETQYF NA TRBJ2-5 TRBV6-5 NA
TGTGCCAGTAGTATAAGTGCGGGGGACACAGATACGCAGTATTTT CASSISAGDTDTQYF TRBD2 TRBJ2-3 TRBV19 NA
TGTGCTAGTGGTTTGTCGACAGGACAAGAGACCCAGTACTTC CASGLSTGQETQYF NA TRBJ2-5 TRBV12-5 NA
TGTGCCAGCAGCCCGGCCCCGGGGACAACTAATGAAAAACTGTTTTTT CASSPAPGTTNEKLFF NA TRBJ1-4 TRBV7-9 NA
TGTGCCAGCGGGACTATGAGCTCCTACGAGCAGTACTTC CASGTMSSYEQYF TRBD2 TRBJ2-7 TRBV5-4 NA
TGTGCCAGCAGCGACTTCTACGAGCAGTACTTC CASSDFYEQYF NA TRBJ2-7 TRBV12-3/TRBV12-4 once